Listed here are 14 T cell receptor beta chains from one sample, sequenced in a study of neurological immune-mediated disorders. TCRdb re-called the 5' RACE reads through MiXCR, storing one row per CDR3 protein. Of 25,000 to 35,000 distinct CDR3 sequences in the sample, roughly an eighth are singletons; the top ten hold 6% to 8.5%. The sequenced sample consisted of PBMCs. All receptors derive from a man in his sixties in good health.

CDR3 residues: CARSPRVAGEQFF. For the CDR3, the DNA is TGTGCCAGGAGCCCTAGAGTGGCCGGAGAGCAGTTCTTC. The chain carries TRBV7-9 and TRBJ2-1, with unresolved D. The CDR3 loop spans 13 amino acids. The V and J ends lost 9 bases and 10 bases respectively, with 19 bases between them. Germline V gene lookup returns CDR1 SEHNR and CDR2 FQNEAQ (reference sequence).

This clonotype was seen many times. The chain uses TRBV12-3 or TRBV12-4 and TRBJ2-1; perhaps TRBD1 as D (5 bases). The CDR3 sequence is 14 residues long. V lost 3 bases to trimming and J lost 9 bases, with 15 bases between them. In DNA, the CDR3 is TGTGCCAGCAGTTTCACAACCAGGGCATCTGAGCAGTTCTTC. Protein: CASSFTTRASEQFF.

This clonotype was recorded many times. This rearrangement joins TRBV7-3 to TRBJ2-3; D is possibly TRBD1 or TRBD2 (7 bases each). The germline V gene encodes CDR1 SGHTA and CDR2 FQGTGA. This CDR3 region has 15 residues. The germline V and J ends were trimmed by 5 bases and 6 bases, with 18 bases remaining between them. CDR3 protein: CASSPGGRGLDTQYF. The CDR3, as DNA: TGTGCCAGCAGCCCGGGAGGCAGGGGGTTGGATACGCAGTATTTT.

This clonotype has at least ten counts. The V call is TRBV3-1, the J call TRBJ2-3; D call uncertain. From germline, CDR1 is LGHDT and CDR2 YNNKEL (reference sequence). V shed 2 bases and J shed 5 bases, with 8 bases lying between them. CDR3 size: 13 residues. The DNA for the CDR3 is TGTGCCAGCAGCCAAATGGGCGTAGATACGCAGTATTTT. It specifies CASSQMGVDTQYF.

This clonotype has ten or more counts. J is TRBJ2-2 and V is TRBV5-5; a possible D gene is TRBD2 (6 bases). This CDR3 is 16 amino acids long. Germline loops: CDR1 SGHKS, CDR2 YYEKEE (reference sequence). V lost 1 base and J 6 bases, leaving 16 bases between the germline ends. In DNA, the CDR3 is TGTGCCAGCAGCTTGACTGGTAGAGCGGGTGCCGGGGAGCTGTTTTTT. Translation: CASSLTGRAGAGELFF.

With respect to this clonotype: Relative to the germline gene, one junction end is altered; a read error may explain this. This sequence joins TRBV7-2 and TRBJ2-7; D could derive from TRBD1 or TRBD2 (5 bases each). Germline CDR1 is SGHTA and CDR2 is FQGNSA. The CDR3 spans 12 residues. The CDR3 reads CVSSGDPYEQYF. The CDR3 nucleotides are TGTGTCAGCTCCGGGGACCCCTACGAGCAGTACTTC.

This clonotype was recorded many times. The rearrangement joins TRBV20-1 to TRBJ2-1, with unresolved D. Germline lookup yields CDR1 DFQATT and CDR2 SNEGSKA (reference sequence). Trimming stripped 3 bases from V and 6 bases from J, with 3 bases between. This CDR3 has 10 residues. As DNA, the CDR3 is TGCAGTGCTAGCCCCAATGAGCAGTTCTTC. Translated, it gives CSASPNEQFF.

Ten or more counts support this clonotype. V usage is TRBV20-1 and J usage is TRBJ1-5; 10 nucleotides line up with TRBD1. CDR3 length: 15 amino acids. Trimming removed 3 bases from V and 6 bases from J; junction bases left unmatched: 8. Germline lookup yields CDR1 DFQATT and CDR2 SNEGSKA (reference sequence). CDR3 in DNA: TGCAGTGCTAGTCTTGGGACAGGGGTGGTTCAGCCCCAGCATTTT. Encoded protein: CSASLGTGVVQPQHF.

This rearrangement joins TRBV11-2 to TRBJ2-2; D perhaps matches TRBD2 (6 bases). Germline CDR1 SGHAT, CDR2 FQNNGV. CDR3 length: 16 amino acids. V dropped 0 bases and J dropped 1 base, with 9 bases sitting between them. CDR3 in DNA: TGTGCCAGCAGCTTAGAGGCGGGGTTGAACACCGGGGAGCTGTTTTTT. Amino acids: CASSLEAGLNTGELFF.

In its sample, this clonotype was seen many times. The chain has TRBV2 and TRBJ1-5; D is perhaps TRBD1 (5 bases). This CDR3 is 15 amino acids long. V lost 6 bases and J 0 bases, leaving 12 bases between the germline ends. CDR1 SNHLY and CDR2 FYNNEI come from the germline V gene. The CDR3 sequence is CASRGPGFSNQPQHF. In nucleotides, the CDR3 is TGTGCCAGCAGGGGGCCGGGATTTAGCAATCAGCCCCAGCATTTT.

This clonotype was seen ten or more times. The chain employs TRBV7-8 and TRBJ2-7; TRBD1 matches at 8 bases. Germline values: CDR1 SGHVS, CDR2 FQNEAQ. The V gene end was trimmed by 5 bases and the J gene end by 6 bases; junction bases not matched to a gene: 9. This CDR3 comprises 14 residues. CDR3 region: CASSRDRGGGEQYF. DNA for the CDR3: TGTGCCAGCAGCCGTGACAGGGGTGGAGGCGAGCAGTACTTC.

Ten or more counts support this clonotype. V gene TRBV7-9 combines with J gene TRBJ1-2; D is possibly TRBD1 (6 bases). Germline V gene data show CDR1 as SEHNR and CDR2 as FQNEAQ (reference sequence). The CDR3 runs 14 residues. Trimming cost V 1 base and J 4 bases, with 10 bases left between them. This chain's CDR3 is CASSLGGTSYGYTF. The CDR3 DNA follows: TGTGCCAGCAGCTTAGGTGGGACAAGCTATGGCTACACCTTC. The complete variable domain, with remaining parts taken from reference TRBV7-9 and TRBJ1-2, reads DTGVSQNPRHKITKRGQNVTFRCDPISEHNRLYWYRQTLGQGPEFLTYFQNEAQLEKSRLLSDRFSAERPKGSFSTLEIQRTEQGDSAMYLCASSLGGTSYGYTFGSGTRLTVV.

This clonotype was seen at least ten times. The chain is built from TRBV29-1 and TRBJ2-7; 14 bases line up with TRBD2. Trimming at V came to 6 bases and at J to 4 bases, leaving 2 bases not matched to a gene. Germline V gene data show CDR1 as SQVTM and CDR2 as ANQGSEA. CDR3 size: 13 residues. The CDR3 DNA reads TGCAGCGTCGGGACTAGCGGGGGATACGAGCAGTACTTC. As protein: CSVGTSGGYEQYF.

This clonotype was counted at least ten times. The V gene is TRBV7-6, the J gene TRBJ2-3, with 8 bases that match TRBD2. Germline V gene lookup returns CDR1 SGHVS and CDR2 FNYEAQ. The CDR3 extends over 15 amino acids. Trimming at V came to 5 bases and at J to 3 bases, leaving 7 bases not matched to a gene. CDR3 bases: TGTGCCAGCAGCCCGCAAGCGGGAGTAACAGATACGCAGTATTTT. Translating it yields CASSPQAGVTDTQYF.